The 29 T cell receptor beta chains reported below all come from one sample, sequenced in a study of blood T cell repertoires in COVID-19. Measured with immunoSEQ multiplex PCR; TCRdb has only the in-frame clones, and not every one. The data show roughly 420,000 clones, with around nine tenths seen just once and around 0.91% held by the top ten. Sequencing was done on a sample of PBMCs or T cells enriched from blood (not recorded which). Receptor source: a woman between 25 and 40 years old with acute COVID-19.

J is TRBJ2-7 and V is TRBV4-1; maybe TRBD2 (6 bases). CDR3 length equals 13 residues. V shed 0 bases and J shed 7 bases, with 10 bases lying between them. Germline CDR1 and CDR2: MGHRA and YSYEKL. DNA of the CDR3: TGCGCCAGCAGCCAAGAGCAGGGAGGAGAGCAGTACTTC. Its translation: CASSQEQGGEQYF.

The chain links TRBV7-9 to TRBJ1-1; 7 positions agree with TRBD1. The CDR3 is 15 amino acids. V was pared by 4 bases and J by 1 base, with 6 bases of the junction left unmatched. The germline gives CDR1 SEHNR, CDR2 FQNEAQ (reference sequence). CDR3: CASSYRTGGNTEAFF. The CDR3 DNA reads as TGTGCCAGCAGCTACCGGACAGGAGGGAACACTGAAGCTTTCTTT.

This chain uses TRBV7-9 with TRBJ1-2; TRBD1 might be the D (6 bases). This CDR3 region has 13 residues. Germline CDR1 and CDR2: SEHNR and FQNEAQ (reference sequence). Trimming took off 2 bases at V and 7 bases at J, with 11 bases between the two ends. CDR3 in DNA: TGTGCCAGCAGCTTAAACAGGGTTGGTGGCTACACCTTC. Protein sequence: CASSLNRVGGYTF. Complete variable domain (other parts from reference TRBV7-9 and TRBJ1-2): DTGVSQNPRHKITKRGQNVTFRCDPISEHNRLYWYRQTLGQGPEFLTYFQNEAQLEKSRLLSDRFSAERPKGSFSTLEIQRTEQGDSAMYLCASSLNRVGGYTFGSGTRLTVV.

The J gene is TRBJ2-5, the V gene TRBV7-3; D is undetermined. The CDR3 sequence is 14 residues long. The germline CDR1 and CDR2 sequences are SGHTA and FQGTGA. V shed 5 bases and J shed 4 bases, with 14 bases lying between them. CDR3 DNA: TGTGCCAGCAGCCCAACCAACGCCGGAGAGACCCAGTACTTC. This sequence encodes CASSPTNAGETQYF.

This chain links TRBV9 with TRBJ1-2; 7 nucleotides agree with TRBD1. Germline V CDR1 and CDR2: SGDLS, YYNGEE. The CDR3 extends over 16 amino acids. V shed 0 bases and J 7 bases; nucleotides not matched to a gene: 12. CDR3 sequence: CASSVGDSPLGRGYTF. CDR3 DNA: TGTGCCAGCAGCGTAGGGGACAGTCCCTTAGGCCGTGGCTACACCTTC.

The chain carries TRBV3-1 (or the pseudogene TRBV3-2) and TRBJ1-2; 7 bases map to TRBD1. CDR1 LGHDT and CDR2 YNNKEL come from the germline V gene (reference sequence). The length of the CDR3 is 12 residues. The J segment lost 5 bases and the V segment lost 8 bases, leaving 5 bases of the junction unmatched. CDR3 bases: TGTGCCAGCGACCGACAGGGTTATGGCTACACCTTC. It translates to CASDRQGYGYTF.

V is TRBV18 and J is TRBJ1-2, with TRBD1 identical over 10 bases. V lost 8 bases, J lost 4 bases, and 13 bases stayed unmatched. The V gene's germline CDR1 is KGHSH and CDR2 LQKENI. The CDR3 consists of 16 residues. The CDR3 protein is CASRSPGTGAFYGYTF. The CDR3 nucleotides read TGTGCCAGCCGTAGCCCCGGGACAGGGGCTTTCTATGGCTACACCTTC.

This clone was observed once. The chain has TRBV5-8 and TRBJ2-2, with D possibly matching TRBD1 (6 bases). Germline CDR1 SGHTS, CDR2 YDEGEE. Trimming left V 3 bases short and J 3 bases short, with 15 bases between. This CDR3 region has 16 residues. In DNA, the CDR3 is TGTGCCAGCAGCTCCCGCCGGACAGTGTACACCGGGGAGCTGTTTTTT. Encoded protein: CASSSRRTVYTGELFF.

DNA for the CDR3: TGCGCCAGCAGCTTGGATCCCGAACTACCGGGACTAGCGGGCGAGCAGTACTTC. Protein sequence: CASSLDPELPGLAGEQYF. The chain is built from TRBV5-1 and TRBJ2-7; 12 bases match TRBD2. The germline V gene encodes CDR1 SGHRS and CDR2 YFSETQ. V lost 0 bases, J lost 6 bases, and 13 bases stayed unmatched. There are 18 residues in the CDR3.

The genes are TRBV18 and TRBJ1-5; perhaps TRBD1 as D (5 bases). The V end was cut by 3 bases, the J end by 0 bases, with 6 bases between. The CDR3 is 14 amino acids. Germline assignment: CDR1 KGHSH and CDR2 LQKENI. CDR3 in DNA: TGTGCCAGCTCACCGACAGATAGCAATCAGCCCCAGCATTTT. As protein: CASSPTDSNQPQHF.

The chain couples TRBV7-2 to TRBJ1-2; no definite D call. CDR3 size: 16 residues. Germline values: CDR1 SGHTA, CDR2 FQGNSA. The V end lost 4 bases, the J end lost 4 bases, and 19 bases lay between the germline ends. The CDR3 protein is CASSSPGILAFYGYTF. CDR3 bases: TGTGCCAGCAGCTCCCCCGGGATATTGGCATTCTATGGCTACACCTTC. Full variable domain (rest looked up from reference TRBV7-2 and TRBJ1-2): GAGVSQSPSNKVTEKGKDVELRCDPISGHTALYWYRQSLGQGLEFLIYFQGNSAPDKSGLPSDRFSAERTGGSVSTLTIQRTQQEDSAVYLCASSSPGILAFYGYTFGSGTRLTVV.

As DNA, the CDR3 is TGTGCCAGCAGCCAGGGGACAGGGGGCGGCCATGAGCAGTTCTTC. Translated: CASSQGTGGGHEQFF. The chain couples TRBV4-2 to TRBJ2-1; 12 bases fit TRBD1. V shed 3 bases, J shed 8 bases, and the junction held 5 bases outside the gene matches. Germline V lookup: CDR1 LGHNA, CDR2 YNFKEQ. This CDR3 region has 15 residues.

This chain connects TRBV6-2 or TRBV6-3 to TRBJ1-1; TRBD1 matches 7 bases. The CDR3 covers 14 residues. CDR1 is MNHEY, CDR2 SVGEGT, per germline. After removal of 6 bases from V and 0 bases from J, the junction contained 4 bases not matched to a gene. This chain's CDR3 is CASSPGQVNTEAFF. For the CDR3, the DNA is TGTGCCAGCAGCCCCGGACAGGTGAACACTGAAGCTTTCTTT.

The sample holds a few counts of this clone. The chain couples TRBV24-1 to TRBJ2-3, with 12 bases fitting TRBD2. CDR3 length: 15 amino acids. Germline values: CDR1 KGHDR, CDR2 SFDVKD. V gave up 4 bases and J gave up 4 bases; unmatched junction bases: 2. CDR3 amino acids: CATSELAGGPDTQYF. The CDR3 nucleotides are TGTGCCACCAGTGAGCTAGCGGGGGGGCCAGATACGCAGTATTTT.

The genes are TRBV5-4 and TRBJ2-3; tentative D call: TRBD1 (6 bases). Trimming took 0 bases from V and 6 from J, leaving 14 bases between them. The CDR3 has 15 amino acids. CDR1 is SGHNT and CDR2 is YYREEE in the germline V gene (reference sequence). The DNA for the CDR3 is TGTGCCAGCAGCTTGGTGAACAGGGCTGGGGATACGCAGTATTTT. As protein: CASSLVNRAGDTQYF.

The chain couples TRBV9 to TRBJ1-5; TRBD1 aligns across 9 bases. J was trimmed by 5 bases and V by 3 bases; bases with no gene match: 6. The CDR3 covers 15 residues. CDR1 SGDLS and CDR2 YYNGEE come from the germline V gene. This CDR3 is CASSDRDRVDQPQHF. In DNA, the CDR3 is TGTGCCAGCAGCGACCGGGACAGGGTTGATCAGCCCCAGCATTTT.

This chain links TRBV30 with TRBJ1-3, with D hard to call. The CDR3 extends over 12 amino acids. Germline CDR1 GTSNPN, CDR2 SVGIG (reference sequence). Trimming pared 0 bases from V and 8 bases from J, leaving 8 bases between. CDR3 bases: TGTGCCTGGAGTGTGAAGGGAGACACCATATATTTT. Amino acids: CAWSVKGDTIYF. Variable domain in full (rest from reference TRBV30 and TRBJ1-3): SQTIHQWPATLVQPVGSPLSLECTVEGTSNPNLYWYRQAAGRGLQLLFYSVGIGQISSEVPQNLSASRPQDRQFILSSKKLLLSDSGFYLCAWSVKGDTIYFGEGSWLTVV.

The V and J genes are TRBV9 and TRBJ2-3; no firm D call. Germline V CDR1 and CDR2: SGDLS, YYNGEE. The CDR3 is 14 residues long. V lost 0 bases to trimming and J lost 6 bases, with 11 bases between them. CDR3 loop: CASSVDSRPDTQYF. The DNA for the CDR3 is TGTGCCAGCAGCGTAGATAGCCGTCCGGATACGCAGTATTTT. The full variable domain, with the rest looked up from reference TRBV9 and TRBJ2-3, is DSGVTQTPKHLITATGQRVTLRCSPRSGDLSVYWYQQSLDQGLQFLIQYYNGEERAKGNILERFSAQQFPDLHSELNLSSLELGDSALYFCASSVDSRPDTQYFGPGTRLTVL.

CDR3 protein: CASSFLGQGVSEQYF. In nucleotides, the CDR3 is TGCGCCAGCAGCTTTCTGGGACAGGGGGTGTCGGAGCAGTACTTC. The chain is built from TRBV5-1 and TRBJ2-7, with 11 bases aligning to TRBD1. This CDR3 spans 15 amino acids. V trimming: 2 bases; J trimming: 7 bases; junction bases outside the gene matches: 8. Germline V gene data show CDR1 as SGHRS and CDR2 as YFSETQ.

This clone appeared a single time. The gene calls are TRBV18 and TRBJ2-6; 7 nucleotides match TRBD1. V was clipped by 4 bases and J by 2 bases; unmatched bases: 5. This CDR3 region has 16 residues. Germline assignment: CDR1 KGHSH and CDR2 LQKENI. As DNA, the CDR3 is TGTGCCAGCTCACAACTACAGGGGACTGGGGCCAACGTCCTGACTTTC. It translates to CASSQLQGTGANVLTF.

This rearrangement joins TRBV9 to TRBJ1-6; no definite D call. The CDR3 sequence is 13 residues long. Germline loops: CDR1 SGDLS, CDR2 YYNGEE. V was pared by 3 bases and J by 5 bases, with 6 bases between. The CDR3 DNA follows: TGTGCCAGCAGCGCCAGGAATAATTCACCCCTCCACTTT. Translation: CASSARNNSPLHF.

In this sample, this clone turned up a few times. V gene TRBV7-2 combines with J gene TRBJ1-2; D perhaps matches TRBD1 (6 bases). Germline V CDR1 and CDR2: SGHTA, FQGNSA. CDR3 size: 14 residues. Trimming removed 5 bases at V and 3 bases at J, with 13 bases between. This chain's CDR3 is CASSALQGHYGYTF. Written as DNA, the CDR3 is TGTGCCAGCAGCGCCCTACAGGGCCACTATGGCTACACCTTC.

A single count supports this clone. The V and J genes are TRBV18 and TRBJ2-1, with 12 bases fitting TRBD2. The trim removed 4 bases at V and 4 bases at J, leaving 5 bases unmatched. Germline V gene data show CDR1 as KGHSH and CDR2 as LQKENI. The CDR3 has 16 residues. The CDR3 loop is CASSRPGLAGYNEQFF. CDR3 DNA: TGTGCCAGCTCACGACCGGGACTAGCGGGTTACAATGAGCAGTTCTTC.

Of note for this clone: Other DNA sequences of this sample code for an identical CDR3. The J gene is TRBJ1-1, the V gene TRBV7-9; tentative D call: TRBD1 (5 bases). The CDR3 spans 12 residues. Trimming cost V 3 bases and J 8 bases, with 10 bases left between them. CDR1 is SEHNR, CDR2 FQNEAQ, per germline (reference sequence). The DNA of the CDR3 is TGTGCCAGCAGCTTGGAAGACAGAGAAGCTTTCTTT. As protein: CASSLEDREAFF.

This clone appeared many times. This sequence joins TRBV6-4 and TRBJ2-1, with D possibly being TRBD2 (7 bases). Germline assignment: CDR1 MRHNA and CDR2 SNTAGT. CDR3 size: 16 residues. Trimming pared 0 bases from V and 2 bases from J, leaving 11 bases between. CDR3 sequence (DNA): TGTGCCAGCAGTGACTCTGCGGGGGCACCCTACAATGAGCAGTTCTTC. It codes for CASSDSAGAPYNEQFF.

The gene calls are TRBV12-5 and TRBJ2-7; 8 bases are a match to TRBD1. This CDR3 comprises 14 residues. Per the germline V gene, CDR1 is LGHNT and CDR2 is FRNRAP. The junction had 6 bases not matched to a gene; V was cut back by 6 bases and J by 2 bases. Here the CDR3 DNA reads TGTGCTAGTGGAACGGGGACAGGAACCTACGAGCAGTACTTC. This encodes CASGTGTGTYEQYF.

The chain uses TRBV7-2 and TRBJ2-1; maybe TRBD1 (6 bases). V lost 1 base to trimming and J lost 8 bases, with 18 bases between them. Germline CDR1 is SGHTA and CDR2 is FQGNSA. This CDR3 region has 16 residues. CDR3 loop: CASSLDGRGFWDEQFF. In DNA, the CDR3 is TGTGCCAGCAGCTTAGACGGCAGGGGATTTTGGGATGAGCAGTTCTTC.

This rearrangement joins TRBV27 to TRBJ2-3; D may be TRBD2 (6 bases). Per germline, CDR1 MNHEY and CDR2 SMNVEV (reference sequence). The CDR3 totals 16 residues. With 3 bases removed from V and 0 bases from J, the gap between germline ends came to 13 bases. CDR3 DNA: TGTGCCAGCAGTTTGCGGGGCCCGCCTAGCACAGATACGCAGTATTTT. Protein: CASSLRGPPSTDTQYF.

The CDR3 bases are TGCGCCAGCACCCCCCAGGGGGCTACCGGGGAGCTGTTTTTT. Translated, it gives CASTPQGATGELFF. The V gene is TRBV5-1, the J gene TRBJ2-2, with 8 positions matching TRBD1. From germline, CDR1 is SGHRS and CDR2 YFSETQ. The CDR3 consists of 14 residues. V lost 6 bases and J lost 5; bases outside the gene matches: 6.